This entry concerns a single T cell receptor (beta chain). Its antigen is unknown. The data were taken from a study of T cell responses to AZD1222 COVID-19 vaccine. Study-wide results and caveats: The span of vaccine-associated CD4 TCRs extended across spike, with dominance at 160-218 and 743-854. Donors were largely white British and mainly female; clonal diversity was possibly underestimated. Two AZD1222 administrations were followed by greater Spike-specific TCR breadth and depth. Reportedly, close to half of spike-specific TCRs are directed against unmutated variant regions.

TCRdb's table, derived via immunoSEQ multiplex PCR, lists solely in-frame clones and lacks some. The table records approximately 140,000 clones, 90% of them present only once. V gave up 0 bases and J gave up 3 bases, with 12 bases separating them. CDR3 length equals 15 residues. In germline, CDR1 is MGHRA, CDR2 YSYEKL. This material consisted of peripheral blood, taken on day 0 of AZD1222 vaccination. This sequence was found in an adult in good health. The V call is TRBV4-1, the J call TRBJ2-7; D is ambiguous. The CDR3 region has the DNA TGCGCCAGCAGCCAAGATACAAGCAACCTCTACGAGCAGTACTTC. Its translation: CASSQDTSNLYEQYF.